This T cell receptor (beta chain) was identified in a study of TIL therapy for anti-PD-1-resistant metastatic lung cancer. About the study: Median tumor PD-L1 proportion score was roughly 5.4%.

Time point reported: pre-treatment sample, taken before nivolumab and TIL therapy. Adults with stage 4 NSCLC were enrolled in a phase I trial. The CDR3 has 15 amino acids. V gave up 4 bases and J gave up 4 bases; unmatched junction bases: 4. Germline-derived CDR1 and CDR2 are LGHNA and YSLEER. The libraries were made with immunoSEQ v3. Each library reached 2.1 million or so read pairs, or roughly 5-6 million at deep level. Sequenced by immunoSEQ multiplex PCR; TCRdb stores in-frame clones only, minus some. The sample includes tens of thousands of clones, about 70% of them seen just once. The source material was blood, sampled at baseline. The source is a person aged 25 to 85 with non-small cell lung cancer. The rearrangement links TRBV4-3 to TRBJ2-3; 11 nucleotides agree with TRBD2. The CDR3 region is CASSPGTSGSDTQYF. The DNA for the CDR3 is TGCGCCAGCAGCCCCGGGACTAGCGGTTCAGATACGCAGTATTTT.